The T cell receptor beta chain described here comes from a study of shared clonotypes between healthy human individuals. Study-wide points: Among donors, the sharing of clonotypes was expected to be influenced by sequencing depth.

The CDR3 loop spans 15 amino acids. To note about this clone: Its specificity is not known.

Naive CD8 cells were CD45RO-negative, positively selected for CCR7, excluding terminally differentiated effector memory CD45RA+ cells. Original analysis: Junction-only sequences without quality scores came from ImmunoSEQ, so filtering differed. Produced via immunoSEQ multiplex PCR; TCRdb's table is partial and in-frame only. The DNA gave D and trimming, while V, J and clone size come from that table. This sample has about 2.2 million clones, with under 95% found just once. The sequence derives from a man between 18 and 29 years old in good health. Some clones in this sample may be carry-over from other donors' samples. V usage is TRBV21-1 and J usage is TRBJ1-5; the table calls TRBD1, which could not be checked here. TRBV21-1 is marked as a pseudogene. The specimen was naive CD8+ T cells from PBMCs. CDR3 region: CASSELQVSNQPQHF. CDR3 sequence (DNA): TGTGCCAGCAGCGAACTACAGGTGAGCAATCAGCCCCAGCATTTT.